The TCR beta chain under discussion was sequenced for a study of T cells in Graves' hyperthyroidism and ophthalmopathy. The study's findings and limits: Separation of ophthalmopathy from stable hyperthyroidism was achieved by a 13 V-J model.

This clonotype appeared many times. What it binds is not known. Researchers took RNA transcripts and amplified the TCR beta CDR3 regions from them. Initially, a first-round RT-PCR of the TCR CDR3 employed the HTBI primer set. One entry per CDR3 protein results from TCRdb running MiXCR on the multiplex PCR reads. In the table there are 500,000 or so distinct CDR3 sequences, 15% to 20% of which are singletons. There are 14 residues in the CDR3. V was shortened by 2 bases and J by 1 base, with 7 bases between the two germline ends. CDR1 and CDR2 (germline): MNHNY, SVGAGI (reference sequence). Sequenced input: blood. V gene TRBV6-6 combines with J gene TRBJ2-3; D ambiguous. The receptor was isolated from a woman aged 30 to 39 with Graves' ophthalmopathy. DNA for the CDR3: TGTGCCAGCAGTTACGTTTGGGGCACAGATACGCAGTATTTT. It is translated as CASSYVWGTDTQYF.